These 15 T cell receptor beta chains originate from one sample sequenced in a study of blood T cells in healthy people across ages. A second PCR, run for about 7 to 12 cycles, used a sample-barcoded 5' primer plus a J-beta primer mix. TCRdb called the 5' RACE reads again in MiXCR, with one record for every CDR3 protein. The sample yields approximately 1,000,000 distinct CDR3 sequences, approximately 38% seen once. What was sequenced was blood. The receptors were sampled from a man in his late teens or twenties in good health.

This clonotype turned up a few times. The chain is built from TRBV5-1 and TRBJ1-1; possible D gene TRBD1, 5 bases. CDR1 is SGHRS, CDR2 YFSETQ, per germline. V lost 4 bases and J 9 bases, leaving 19 bases between the germline ends. CDR3 size: 14 residues. The CDR3 loop reads CASSDGPTGTKAFF. In DNA form, the CDR3 reads TGCGCCAGCAGCGATGGCCCGACCGGGACCAAAGCTTTCTTT.

The chain recombines TRBV4-3 with TRBJ2-1; D is perhaps TRBD2 (6 bases). Trimming cost V 0 bases and J 2 bases, with 8 bases left between them. The CDR3 is made up of 15 amino acids. CDR1 is LGHNA, CDR2 YSLEER, per germline. The CDR3 sequence: CASSQDRTTYNEQFF. The CDR3, as DNA: TGCGCCAGCAGCCAAGATCGGACTACCTACAATGAGCAGTTCTTC.

This clonotype was detected a few times. The junction and the germline gene differ at one end; a read error may be behind it. The chain links TRBV5-1 to TRBJ2-3, with 9 nucleotides matching TRBD2. The CDR3 sequence is 16 residues long. The germline V gene has CDR1 SGHRS and CDR2 YFSETQ. CDR3 sequence reads: CASSLGAGGLTDTQYF. For the CDR3, the DNA is TGTGCCAGCAGTTTAGGGGCGGGGGGGCTCACAGATACGCAGTATTTT.

The V call is TRBV6-5, the J call TRBJ2-1; D is possibly TRBD2 (6 bases). The J call may be mistaken, given a closer DNA end match to TRBJ2-7. Per germline, CDR1 MNHEY and CDR2 SVGAGI. The CDR3 runs 17 residues. The CDR3 sequence: CASSFKAGTEAYNEQYF. The CDR3 DNA sequence: TGTGCCAGCAGTTTTAAAGCCGGGACTGAAGCCTACAATGAGCAGTACTTC.

V usage is TRBV20-1 and J usage is TRBJ1-2, with TRBD1 matching over 8 bases. Germline CDR1 is DFQATT and CDR2 is SNEGSKA (reference sequence). CDR3 size: 13 residues. Trimming took 6 bases from V and 5 from J; bases not matched to a gene: 8. The CDR3 region has the DNA TGCAGTGCCCTCCTTGGACAGGGTTATGGCTACACCTTC. This codes for CSALLGQGYGYTF.

This chain uses TRBV12-3 or TRBV12-4 with TRBJ1-4; D unclear. The V gene lost 3 bases and the J gene lost 4 bases, with 6 bases spanning the gap. The CDR3 contains 13 residues. CDR3 in amino acids: CASSFTINEKLFF. CDR3 DNA: TGTGCCAGCAGTTTTACAATTAATGAAAAACTGTTTTTT.

In this sample, this clonotype turned up a few times. The CDR3 region has the DNA TGTGCCAGCAGCGACACCGGGACAGGGAACTACGAGCAGTACTTC. Translated, it gives CASSDTGTGNYEQYF. The rearrangement links TRBV6-2 or TRBV6-3 to TRBJ2-7, with TRBD1 identical over 9 bases. Losses at the gene ends were 6 bases for V and 3 bases for J; bases not matched to a gene: 9. In germline, CDR1 is MNHEY, CDR2 SVGEGT. This CDR3 contains 15 residues.

The CDR3 protein is CSARVDRWVENKQFF. CDR3 coding DNA: TGCAGTGCTAGAGTGGACAGGTGGGTCGAAAATAAGCAGTTCTTC. V and J are TRBV20-1 and TRBJ2-1, with 7 bases identical to TRBD1. This CDR3 spans 15 amino acids. The J segment lost 11 bases and the V segment lost 1 base, leaving 14 bases of the junction unmatched. Germline V gives CDR1 DFQATT, CDR2 SNEGSKA (reference sequence).

This sequence joins TRBV27 and TRBJ1-5; 11 bases agree with TRBD1. Germline loops: CDR1 MNHEY, CDR2 SMNVEV (reference sequence). The V segment lost 4 bases and the J segment 4 bases; nucleotides outside the gene matches: 9. This CDR3 has 17 residues. The CDR3 coding sequence is TGTGCCAGCAGTTCGACCGGGACAGGGGGTCAGAATCAGCCCCAGCATTTT. It translates to CASSSTGTGGQNQPQHF.

This clonotype occurred a few times. J is TRBJ1-5 and V is TRBV12-3 or TRBV12-4, with D maybe TRBD1 (5 bases). V dropped 7 bases and J dropped 3 bases, with 13 bases sitting between them. The CDR3 is 14 amino acids. The CDR3 DNA follows: TGTGCCAGCACTCCGGGGACCTTCAATCAGCCCCAGCATTTT. Its protein product is CASTPGTFNQPQHF.

This chain connects TRBV13 to TRBJ1-1, with TRBD1 identical over 8 bases. The V segment lost 2 bases and the J segment 6 bases; nucleotides outside the gene matches: 8. Germline CDR1 is PRHDT and CDR2 is FYEKMQ (reference sequence). The CDR3 runs to 15 residues. CDR3 nucleotide sequence: TGTGCCAGCAGCTTACAGTCAGGGGGCATTTCTGAAGCTTTCTTT. The encoded protein is CASSLQSGGISEAFF.

The V gene is TRBV7-9, the J gene TRBJ1-6; no clear D. Germline CDR1 is SEHNR and CDR2 is FQNEAQ (reference sequence). This CDR3 has 18 amino acids. Trimming pared 1 base from V and 0 bases from J, leaving 13 bases between. CDR3 protein: CASSLDLAASSYNSPLHF. CDR3 DNA sequence: TGTGCCAGCAGCTTAGATCTGGCAGCTAGCTCCTATAATTCACCCCTCCACTTT.

This rearrangement joins TRBV6-5 to TRBJ2-5; D is ambiguous. The CDR3 has 13 amino acids. Germline CDR1 MNHEY, CDR2 SVGAGI. Trimming left V 4 bases short and J 11 bases short, with 17 bases between. CDR3 loop: CASSWGRPNEQYF. CDR3 nucleotide sequence: TGTGCCAGCAGTTGGGGAAGGCCCAATGAGCAGTACTTC.

In this sample, this clonotype turned up many times. The rearrangement links TRBV4-2 to TRBJ2-6; D remains ambiguous. The CDR3 runs to 15 residues. V was shortened by 4 bases and J by 2 bases, with 9 bases between the two germline ends. Germline loops: CDR1 LGHNA, CDR2 YNFKEQ. The CDR3, as DNA: TGTGCCAGCAGCCCACAGATTACTGGGGCCAACGTCCTGACTTTC. Encoded protein: CASSPQITGANVLTF.

The V gene is TRBV10-3, the J gene TRBJ2-1; 7 bases are shared with TRBD2. The CDR3 is 14 residues long. Germline assignment: CDR1 ENHRY and CDR2 SYGVKD. J lost 6 bases, V lost 6 bases, and 8 bases had no gene match. CDR3 protein: CAISSRDYPNEQFF. Written as DNA, the CDR3 is TGTGCCATCAGCAGCAGGGACTATCCCAATGAGCAGTTCTTC.